These 14 T cell receptor beta chains originate from one sample sequenced in a study of blood T cell repertoires in COVID-19. Sequenced by immunoSEQ multiplex PCR; TCRdb stores in-frame clones only, minus some. The table has around 130,000 clones, roughly nine tenths seen once. Sequenced: peripheral blood. All receptors derive from a man aged 65-85 years with active or convalescent COVID-19.

V is TRBV19 and J is TRBJ1-3; tentatively, D is TRBD1 (6 bases). CDR1 is LNHDA, CDR2 SQIVND, per germline (reference sequence). The CDR3 extends over 16 amino acids. V shed 5 bases and J shed 4 bases, with 18 bases lying between them. The CDR3 nucleotides are TGTGCCAGTAGTTTGGACAGTGCTCCTTCGGGAAACACCATATATTTT. Translated: CASSLDSAPSGNTIYF.

The CDR3 region has the DNA TGTGCCAGCATGGGGTTCGGACTCCCGTCCTACGAGCAGTACTTC. Translation: CASMGFGLPSYEQYF. The chain employs TRBV27 and TRBJ2-7; tentative D call: TRBD2 (5 bases). CDR1 and CDR2 from the germline V gene are MNHEY and SMNVEV (reference sequence). The CDR3 runs to 15 residues. The V gene lost 7 bases and the J gene lost 1 base, with 17 bases spanning the gap.

The genes are TRBV7-8 and TRBJ2-5; 8 bases match TRBD2. CDR1 and CDR2 (germline): SGHVS, FQNEAQ. The CDR3 sequence is 14 residues long. J was trimmed by 4 bases and V by 4 bases; bases with no gene match: 5. CDR3 in amino acids: CASSSKRERETQYF. DNA for the CDR3: TGTGCCAGCAGCTCCAAGCGGGAGAGAGAGACCCAGTACTTC. The variable domain in full, with the rest retrieved from reference TRBV7-8 and TRBJ2-5, is GAGVSQSPRYKVAKRGQDVALRCDPISGHVSLFWYQQALGQGPEFLTYFQNEAQLDKSGLPSDRFFAERPEGSVSTLKIQRTQQEDSAVYLCASSSKRERETQYFGPGTRLLVL.

This chain connects TRBV6-6 to TRBJ2-3; 9 positions match TRBD2. The CDR3 runs 16 residues. The V gene end was trimmed by 0 bases and the J gene end by 3 bases; junction bases not matched to a gene: 4. Looked up from germline, CDR1 is MNHNY and CDR2 is SVGAGI (reference sequence). The CDR3 DNA reads as TGTGCCAGCAGTTACTCCCATGCGGGAGGGACAGATACGCAGTATTTT. Encoded protein: CASSYSHAGGTDTQYF.

V is TRBV7-9 and J is TRBJ2-7, with D tentatively TRBD2 (6 bases). The CDR3 runs to 14 residues. Germline V gene data show CDR1 as SEHNR and CDR2 as FQNEAQ (reference sequence). Trimming left V 3 bases short and J 0 bases short, with 9 bases between. For the CDR3, the DNA is TGTGCCAGCAGCTTTATCGGGAGCTCCTACGAGCAGTACTTC. It yields the protein CASSFIGSSYEQYF.

This chain connects TRBV2 to TRBJ1-4; 7 nucleotides align to TRBD1. The CDR3 loop spans 14 amino acids. J lost 4 bases, V lost 6 bases, and 5 bases had no gene match. From germline, CDR1 is SNHLY and CDR2 FYNNEI. This chain's CDR3 is CASSPGQINEKLFF. Written as DNA, the CDR3 is TGTGCCAGCAGCCCGGGACAGATTAATGAAAAACTGTTTTTT.

V gene TRBV11-1 combines with J gene TRBJ1-2; no clear D. The CDR3 length is 14 residues. The V and J ends lost 5 bases and 1 base respectively, with 11 bases between them. CDR1 SGHAT and CDR2 FQDESV come from the germline V gene (reference sequence). The CDR3 loop reads CASSPSASNYGYTF. CDR3 DNA: TGTGCCAGCAGCCCTTCCGCCAGTAACTATGGCTACACCTTC. Drawing the rest from reference TRBV11-1 and TRBJ1-2, the complete variable domain is EAEVAQSPRYKITEKSQAVAFWCDPISGHATLYWYRQILGQGPELLVQFQDESVVDDSQLPKDRFSAERLKGVDSTLKIQPAELGDSAMYLCASSPSASNYGYTFGSGTRLTVV.

The chain has TRBV6-5 and TRBJ2-7, with D hard to call. CDR1 and CDR2 from the germline V gene are MNHEY and SVGAGI. Trimming cost V 2 bases and J 6 bases, with 8 bases left between them. This CDR3 spans 12 amino acids. The CDR3 region is CASSYKSGEQYF. The DNA of the CDR3 is TGTGCCAGCAGTTACAAGAGTGGCGAGCAGTACTTC.

The chain couples TRBV5-1 to TRBJ2-3; 10 nucleotides agree with TRBD1. The germline CDR1 and CDR2 sequences are SGHRS and YFSETQ. The CDR3 runs 16 residues. After removal of 3 bases from V and 1 base from J, the junction contained 5 bases not matched to a gene. The DNA of the CDR3 is TGCGCCAGCAGCTCCCGACAGGGGGCGGGCACAGATACGCAGTATTTT. Its protein product is CASSSRQGAGTDTQYF. Filled out from reference TRBV5-1 and TRBJ2-3, the complete variable domain reads KAGVTQTPRYLIKTRGQQVTLSCSPISGHRSVSWYQQTPGQGLQFLFEYFSETQRNKGNFPGRFSGRQFSNSRSEMNVSTLELGDSALYLCASSSRQGAGTDTQYFGPGTRLTVL.

V is TRBV28 and J is TRBJ2-2; 9 bases are a match to TRBD1. This CDR3 is built from 15 residues. Germline assignment: CDR1 MDHEN and CDR2 SYDVKM. Trimming cost V 5 bases and J 3 bases; bases outside gene matches: 4. Here the CDR3 reads CASSAGDRDTGELFF. The CDR3, as DNA: TGTGCCAGCAGTGCCGGGGACAGGGACACCGGGGAGCTGTTTTTT.

The V call is TRBV19, the J call TRBJ1-2, with TRBD1 matching 11 bases. V gave up 7 bases and J gave up 10 bases; unmatched junction bases: 11. Germline V gene sequence: CDR1 LNHDA, CDR2 SQIVND (reference sequence). This CDR3 region has 14 residues. The CDR3 DNA reads TGTGCCAGTACCGGACGGAGGACAGGGGGCGCCTACACCTTC. Its translation is CASTGRRTGGAYTF.

V usage is TRBV7-3 and J usage is TRBJ2-3, with D possibly TRBD2 on 6 matching bases. The germline V gene has CDR1 SGHTA and CDR2 FQGTGA. V was trimmed by 5 bases and J by 4 bases, leaving 13 bases between them. The CDR3 contains 14 residues. The CDR3 sequence is CASSQEGWADTQYF. CDR3 DNA sequence: TGTGCCAGCAGCCAGGAGGGATGGGCAGATACGCAGTATTTT.

This clone was counted once. The chain uses TRBV30 and TRBJ2-1; D may be TRBD2 (5 bases). Trimming shortened V by 2 bases and J by 6 bases, and 11 bases separated the two germline ends. The germline V gene has CDR1 GTSNPN and CDR2 SVGIG (reference sequence). The CDR3 contains 13 residues. The CDR3 loop is CAWSTRAGNEQFF. The DNA of the CDR3 is TGTGCCTGGAGTACGAGGGCTGGCAATGAGCAGTTCTTC.

This chain connects TRBV28 to TRBJ1-1; D is perhaps TRBD1 (5 bases). CDR3 size: 14 residues. Germline loops: CDR1 MDHEN, CDR2 SYDVKM. V was cut by 4 bases and J by 0 bases, with 9 bases left in between. CDR3 residues: CASSSPGVNTEAFF. The CDR3 region has the DNA TGTGCCAGCAGTTCCCCGGGGGTGAACACTGAAGCTTTCTTT.